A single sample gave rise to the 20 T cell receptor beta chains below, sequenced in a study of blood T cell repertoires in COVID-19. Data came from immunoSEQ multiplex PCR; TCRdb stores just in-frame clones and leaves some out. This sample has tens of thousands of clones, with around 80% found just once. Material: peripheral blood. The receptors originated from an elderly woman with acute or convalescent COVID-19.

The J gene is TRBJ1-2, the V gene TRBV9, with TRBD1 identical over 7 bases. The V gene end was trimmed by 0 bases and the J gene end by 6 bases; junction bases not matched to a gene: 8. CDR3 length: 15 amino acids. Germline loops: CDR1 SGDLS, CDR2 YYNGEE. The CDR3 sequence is CASSVEGQPFDGYTF. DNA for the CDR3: TGTGCCAGCAGCGTAGAGGGACAGCCCTTTGATGGCTACACCTTC. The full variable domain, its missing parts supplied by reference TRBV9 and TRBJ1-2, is DSGVTQTPKHLITATGQRVTLRCSPRSGDLSVYWYQQSLDQGLQFLIQYYNGEERAKGNILERFSAQQFPDLHSELNLSSLELGDSALYFCASSVEGQPFDGYTFGSGTRLTVV.

CDR3 DNA sequence: TGTGCCAGTAGTATCAGACGACAGGGCGGTGAGCAGTTCTTC. This sequence encodes CASSIRRQGGEQFF. This chain links TRBV19 with TRBJ2-1; 7 bases line up with TRBD1. Germline V lookup: CDR1 LNHDA, CDR2 SQIVND (reference sequence). V was pared by 3 bases and J by 9 bases, with 8 bases of the junction left unmatched. This CDR3 comprises 14 residues.

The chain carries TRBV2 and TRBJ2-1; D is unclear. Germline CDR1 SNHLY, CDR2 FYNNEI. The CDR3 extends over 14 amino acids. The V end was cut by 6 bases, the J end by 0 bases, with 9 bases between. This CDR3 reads CASRAPGSYNEQFF. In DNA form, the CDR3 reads TGTGCCAGCAGGGCGCCGGGCTCCTACAATGAGCAGTTCTTC.

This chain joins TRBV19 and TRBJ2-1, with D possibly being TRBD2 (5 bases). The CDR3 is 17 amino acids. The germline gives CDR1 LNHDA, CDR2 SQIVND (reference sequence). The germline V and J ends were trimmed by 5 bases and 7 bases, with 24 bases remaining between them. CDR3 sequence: CASSPKQTTYARNEQFF. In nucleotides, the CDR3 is TGTGCCAGTAGTCCTAAGCAGACTACCTATGCGCGTAATGAGCAGTTCTTC.

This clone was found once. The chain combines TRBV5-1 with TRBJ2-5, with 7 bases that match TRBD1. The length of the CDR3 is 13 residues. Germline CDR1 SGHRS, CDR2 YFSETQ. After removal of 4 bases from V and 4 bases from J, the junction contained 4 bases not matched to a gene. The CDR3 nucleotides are TGCGCCAGCAGCCTGAACAGGGGAGAGACCCAGTACTTC. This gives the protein CASSLNRGETQYF.

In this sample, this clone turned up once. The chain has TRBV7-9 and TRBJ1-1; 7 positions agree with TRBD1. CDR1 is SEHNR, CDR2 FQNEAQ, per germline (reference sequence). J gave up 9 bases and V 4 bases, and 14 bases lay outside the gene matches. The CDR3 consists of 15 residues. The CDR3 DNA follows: TGTGCCAGCAGCTCGCCTCGACAGGGCCTTAGTAAAGCTTTCTTT. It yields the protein CASSSPRQGLSKAFF. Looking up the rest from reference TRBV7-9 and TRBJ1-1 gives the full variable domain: DTGVSQNPRHKITKRGQNVTFRCDPISEHNRLYWYRQTLGQGPEFLTYFQNEAQLEKSRLLSDRFSAERPKGSFSTLEIQRTEQGDSAMYLCASSSPRQGLSKAFFGQGTRLTVV.

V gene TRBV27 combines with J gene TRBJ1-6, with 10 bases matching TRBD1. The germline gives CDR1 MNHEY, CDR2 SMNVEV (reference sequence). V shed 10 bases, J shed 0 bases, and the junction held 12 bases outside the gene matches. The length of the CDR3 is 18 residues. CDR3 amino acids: CATGGGQGHLSYNSPLHF. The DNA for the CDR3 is TGTGCCACCGGCGGGGGACAGGGGCACCTCTCCTATAATTCACCCCTCCACTTT.

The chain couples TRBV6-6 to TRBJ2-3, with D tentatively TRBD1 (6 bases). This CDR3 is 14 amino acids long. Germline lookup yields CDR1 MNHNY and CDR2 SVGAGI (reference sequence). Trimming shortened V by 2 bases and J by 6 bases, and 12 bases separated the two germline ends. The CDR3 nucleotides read TGTGCCAGCAGTTACGAGGTTCAGGGGGATACGCAGTATTTT. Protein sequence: CASSYEVQGDTQYF.

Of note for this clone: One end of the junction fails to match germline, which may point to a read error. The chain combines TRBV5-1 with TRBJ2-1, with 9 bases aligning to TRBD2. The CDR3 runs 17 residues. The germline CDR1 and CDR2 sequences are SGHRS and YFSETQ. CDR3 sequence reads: CARSFGTRGRGGNEQFF. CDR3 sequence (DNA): TGCGCCCGCAGCTTCGGGACTCGCGGGCGGGGGGGTAATGAGCAGTTCTTC.

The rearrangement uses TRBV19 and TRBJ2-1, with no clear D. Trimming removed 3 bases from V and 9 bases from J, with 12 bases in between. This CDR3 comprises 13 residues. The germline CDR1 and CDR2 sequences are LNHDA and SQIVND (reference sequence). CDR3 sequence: CASSIPRFGEQFF. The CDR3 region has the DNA TGTGCCAGTAGTATTCCTCGGTTCGGTGAGCAGTTCTTC.

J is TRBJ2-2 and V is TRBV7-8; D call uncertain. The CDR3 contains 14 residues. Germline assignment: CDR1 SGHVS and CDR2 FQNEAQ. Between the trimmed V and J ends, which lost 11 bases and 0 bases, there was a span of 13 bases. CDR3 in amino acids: CAGRDTTNTGELFF. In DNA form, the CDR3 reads TGTGCCGGAAGAGACACCACGAACACCGGGGAGCTGTTTTTT.

The CDR3 sequence: CASSEGRNSPLHF. The CDR3 DNA sequence: TGTGCCAGCAGTGAAGGGAGGAATTCACCCCTCCACTTT. The chain combines TRBV6-1 with TRBJ1-6; D is ambiguous. Per germline, CDR1 MNHNS and CDR2 SASEGT. There are 13 residues in the CDR3. The V and J ends lost 1 base and 7 bases respectively, with 5 bases between them.

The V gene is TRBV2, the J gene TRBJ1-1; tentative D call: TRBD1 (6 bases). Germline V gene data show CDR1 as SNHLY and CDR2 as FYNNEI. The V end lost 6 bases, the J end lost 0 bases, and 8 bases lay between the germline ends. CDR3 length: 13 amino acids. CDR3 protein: CASSTGMNTEAFF. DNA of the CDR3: TGTGCCAGCAGCACAGGGATGAACACTGAAGCTTTCTTT.

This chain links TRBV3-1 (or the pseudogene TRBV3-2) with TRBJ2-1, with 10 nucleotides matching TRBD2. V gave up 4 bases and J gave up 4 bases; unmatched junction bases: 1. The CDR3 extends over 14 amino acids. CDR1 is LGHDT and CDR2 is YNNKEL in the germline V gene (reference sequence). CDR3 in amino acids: CASSRTSGYNEQFF. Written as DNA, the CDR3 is TGTGCCAGCAGCCGGACTAGCGGATACAATGAGCAGTTCTTC.

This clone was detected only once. CDR3 sequence reads: CASSIAGLENQPQHF. DNA of the CDR3: TGCGCCAGCAGCATAGCGGGACTCGAGAATCAGCCCCAGCATTTT. This rearrangement joins TRBV5-1 to TRBJ1-5; the D gene is possibly TRBD1 (5 bases). Trimming took off 4 bases at V and 4 bases at J, with 15 bases between the two ends. CDR3 size: 15 residues. The germline gives CDR1 SGHRS, CDR2 YFSETQ.

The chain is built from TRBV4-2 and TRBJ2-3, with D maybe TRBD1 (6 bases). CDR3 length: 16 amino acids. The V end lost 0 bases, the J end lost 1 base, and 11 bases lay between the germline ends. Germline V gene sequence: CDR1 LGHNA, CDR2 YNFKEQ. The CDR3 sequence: CASSQDHRVGTDTQYF. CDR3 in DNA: TGTGCCAGCAGCCAAGACCACAGGGTGGGCACAGATACGCAGTATTTT.

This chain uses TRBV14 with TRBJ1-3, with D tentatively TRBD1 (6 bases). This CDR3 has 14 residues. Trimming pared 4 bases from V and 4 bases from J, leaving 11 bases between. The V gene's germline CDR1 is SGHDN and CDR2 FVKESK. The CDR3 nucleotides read TGTGCCAGCAGCCTCGGGACACCCGGAAACACCATATATTTT. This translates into CASSLGTPGNTIYF.

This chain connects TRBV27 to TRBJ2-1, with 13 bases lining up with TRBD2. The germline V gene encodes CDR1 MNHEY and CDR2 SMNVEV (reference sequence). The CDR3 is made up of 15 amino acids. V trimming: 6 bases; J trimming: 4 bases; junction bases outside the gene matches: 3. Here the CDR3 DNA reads TGTGCCAGCAGCCTGGGACTAGCGGGATACAATGAGCAGTTCTTC. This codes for CASSLGLAGYNEQFF.

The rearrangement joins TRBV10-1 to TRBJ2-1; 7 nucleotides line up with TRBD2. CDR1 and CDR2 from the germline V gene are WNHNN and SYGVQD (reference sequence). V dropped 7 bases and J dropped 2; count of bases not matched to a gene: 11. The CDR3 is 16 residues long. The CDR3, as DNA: TGCGCCAGCACGGAGCTGGGACTACCTACCTACAATGAGCAGTTCTTC. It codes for CASTELGLPTYNEQFF.

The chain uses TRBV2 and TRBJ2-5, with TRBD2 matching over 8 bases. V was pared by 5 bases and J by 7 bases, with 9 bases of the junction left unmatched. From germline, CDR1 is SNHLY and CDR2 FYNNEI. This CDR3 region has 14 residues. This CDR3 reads CASSSDGAGGTQYF. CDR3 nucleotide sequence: TGTGCCAGCAGTAGTGATGGGGCGGGGGGGACCCAGTACTTC.